The 20 T cell receptor beta chains in this list originate from one sample, sequenced in a study of T cell repertoires in cytomegalovirus infection. TCRdb re-derived calls from the reads in MiXCR, one entry per CDR3 protein. In the table there are 400,000 to 550,000 distinct CDR3 sequences, about 11% of which are singletons. Sequences were obtained from PBMCs. Every receptor here comes from a human donor in good health (CMV status not recorded). Some clones in this sample may be carry-over from other donors' samples.

This clonotype was recorded at least ten times. V gene TRBV12-3 or TRBV12-4 combines with J gene TRBJ1-2, with TRBD1 matching over 12 bases. The CDR3 covers 17 residues. Trimming took 6 bases from V and 4 from J; bases not matched to a gene: 12. The CDR3 loop reads CASRYSGTGGNSYGYTF. The CDR3, as DNA: TGTGCCAGCAGATACTCCGGGACAGGGGGCAATTCCTATGGCTACACCTTC.

This chain links TRBV28 with TRBJ1-5; TRBD1 is a possible D gene (5 bases). V gave up 2 bases and J gave up 2 bases, with 16 bases separating them. There are 17 residues in the CDR3. CDR1 and CDR2 from the germline V gene are MDHEN and SYDVKM. CDR3 bases: TGTGCCAGCAGTTTAGCGGCGGGGAGGGGCGGCAATCAGCCCCAGCATTTT. Protein sequence: CASSLAAGRGGNQPQHF.

Only a few counts were recorded for this clonotype. The gene calls are TRBV27 and TRBJ1-5; D is undetermined. Between the trimmed V and J ends, which lost 4 bases and 9 bases, there was a span of 10 bases. CDR3 length equals 12 residues. Germline lookup yields CDR1 MNHEY and CDR2 SMNVEV (reference sequence). CDR3 sequence reads: CASSSPRGPQHF. CDR3 sequence (DNA): TGTGCCAGCAGTTCCCCCCGGGGGCCCCAGCATTTT.

Only a few counts were recorded for this clonotype. The V and J genes are TRBV3-1 and TRBJ2-7, with D unclear. This CDR3 region has 11 residues. V lost 4 bases and J 6 bases, leaving 7 bases between the germline ends. Germline-derived CDR1 and CDR2 are LGHDT and YNNKEL (reference sequence). The CDR3 DNA reads as TGTGCCAGCAGCCGCGAGGCCGAGCAGTACTTC. It specifies CASSREAEQYF.

This clonotype was picked up many times. V is TRBV6-1 and J is TRBJ2-3; TRBD1 agrees at 7 bases. Germline CDR1 and CDR2: MNHNS and SASEGT. This CDR3 is 15 amino acids long. V gave up 5 bases and J gave up 5 bases; unmatched junction bases: 10. CDR3 sequence reads: CASSTLGTVGDTQYF. The CDR3 DNA is TGTGCCAGCAGTACGTTGGGGACAGTAGGAGATACGCAGTATTTT.

As for this clonotype: This clone may be a read error of a much larger clone one base away. The CDR3 sequence is CAISAALAGGSDTQYF. The CDR3, as DNA: TGTGCCATCAGTGCGGCACTAGCGGGGGGATCAGATACGCAGTATTTT. This chain connects TRBV10-3 to TRBJ2-3; 12 bases match TRBD2. Germline values: CDR1 ENHRY, CDR2 SYGVKD. Germline trimming cut 4 bases from V and 4 bases from J; bases unmatched to any gene: 6. This CDR3 has 16 residues.

This clonotype was seen ten or more times. An end of the junction differs from the germline gene, which may be a read error. The rearrangement uses TRBV4-1 and TRBJ2-1, with a possible D match to TRBD1 (6 bases). The germline V gene encodes CDR1 MGHRA and CDR2 YSYEKL. This CDR3 has 15 residues. In nucleotides, the CDR3 is TGCGCCAGCAACCAACTGAGGGGGACCTACAATGAGCAGTTCTTC. It codes for CASNQLRGTYNEQFF.

This clonotype was observed at least ten times. The chain recombines TRBV4-1 with TRBJ2-2; D is possibly TRBD2 (5 bases). CDR1 is MGHRA, CDR2 YSYEKL, per germline. This CDR3 is built from 14 residues. V shed 1 base and J shed 4 bases, with 7 bases lying between them. CDR3 protein: CASSQGAGTGELFF. CDR3 coding DNA: TGCGCCAGCAGCCAAGGGGCGGGCACCGGGGAGCTGTTTTTT.

The genes are TRBV27 and TRBJ2-7; 8 nucleotides align to TRBD1. The CDR3 has 15 amino acids. Germline CDR1 is MNHEY and CDR2 is SMNVEV (reference sequence). The ends lost 6 bases at V and 3 bases at J; junction bases unmatched: 10. The CDR3 nucleotides read TGTGCCAGCAGGCCAGTGGTCGACAGGGGCTACGAGCAGTACTTC. This encodes CASRPVVDRGYEQYF.

In its sample, this clonotype was seen many times. This chain joins TRBV4-1 and TRBJ1-5, with unresolved D. Germline V gene lookup returns CDR1 MGHRA and CDR2 YSYEKL. The V end lost 0 bases, the J end lost 1 base, and 13 bases lay between the germline ends. This CDR3 has 17 residues. As DNA, the CDR3 is TGCGCCAGCAGCCAAGAAGGAAGAGGGCGAAGCAATCAGCCCCAGCATTTT. This codes for CASSQEGRGRSNQPQHF.

This clonotype showed up many times. V gene TRBV6-5 combines with J gene TRBJ1-1; D is unresolved. Per germline, CDR1 MNHEY and CDR2 SVGAGI. This CDR3 is 11 amino acids long. V gave up 5 bases and J gave up 7 bases, with 8 bases separating them. Here the CDR3 DNA reads TGTGCCAGCAGTACGAATTATGAAGCTTTCTTT. Encoded protein: CASSTNYEAFF.

The rearrangement uses TRBV19 and TRBJ1-2, with a weak D call TRBD1 (6 bases). The length of the CDR3 is 14 residues. V lost 7 bases to trimming and J lost 2 bases, with 14 bases between them. Per the germline V gene, CDR1 is LNHDA and CDR2 is SQIVND (reference sequence). The DNA of the CDR3 is TGTGCCAGTATTAACAGGGATCGAAACTATGGCTACACCTTC. Amino acids: CASINRDRNYGYTF.

This clonotype was seen only a few times. The J gene is TRBJ2-7, the V gene TRBV5-1, with 8 bases fitting TRBD1. The trim removed 1 base at V and 5 bases at J, leaving 8 bases unmatched. The CDR3 is 15 residues long. Germline CDR1 SGHRS, CDR2 YFSETQ. DNA of the CDR3: TGCGCCAGCAGCTTGAAGCAGGGGGCAAAGGACGAGCAGTACTTC. It translates to CASSLKQGAKDEQYF.

This clonotype was seen many times. This chain links TRBV28 with TRBJ1-5; TRBD1 matches at 7 bases. This CDR3 has 15 residues. The germline V gene encodes CDR1 MDHEN and CDR2 SYDVKM. The ends lost 7 bases at V and 8 bases at J; junction bases unmatched: 14. In nucleotides, the CDR3 is TGTGCCAGCACCCAGGAACAGGGGCGGAGAGAGCCCCAGCATTTT. It translates to CASTQEQGRREPQHF. Variable domain in full (rest from reference TRBV28 and TRBJ1-5): DVKVTQSSRYLVKRTGEKVFLECVQDMDHENMFWYRQDPGLGLRLIYFSYDVKMKEKGDIPEGYSVSREKKERFSLILESASTNQTSMYLCASTQEQGRREPQHFGDGTRLSIL.

This clonotype turned up a few times. The gene calls are TRBV28 and TRBJ1-1, with D perhaps matching TRBD1 (6 bases). V was shortened by 2 bases and J by 8 bases, with 12 bases between the two germline ends. This CDR3 spans 13 amino acids. Per the germline V gene, CDR1 is MDHEN and CDR2 is SYDVKM. This chain's CDR3 is CASSLEDRLEAFF. For the CDR3, the DNA is TGTGCCAGCAGTTTAGAAGACAGGCTAGAAGCTTTCTTT.

V and J are TRBV14 and TRBJ1-3; D is ambiguous. V dropped 3 bases and J dropped 0 bases, with 12 bases sitting between them. The germline V gene encodes CDR1 SGHDN and CDR2 FVKESK. The CDR3 has 16 residues. This CDR3 is CASSQLDTSSGNTIYF. The CDR3 DNA sequence: TGTGCCAGCAGCCAGCTAGACACGAGCTCTGGAAACACCATATATTTT.

The chain couples TRBV19 to TRBJ1-2, with 7 bases fitting TRBD1. There are 13 residues in the CDR3. Germline assignment: CDR1 LNHDA and CDR2 SQIVND (reference sequence). V trimming: 5 bases; J trimming: 8 bases; junction bases outside the gene matches: 8. This CDR3 reads CASSPGQVRGYTF. CDR3 in DNA: TGTGCCAGTAGTCCCGGACAGGTGAGGGGCTACACCTTC.

This clonotype came up many times. The V call is TRBV7-7, the J call TRBJ1-1; weak D call: TRBD1 (6 bases). The CDR3 is 13 residues long. V lost 5 bases to trimming and J lost 5 bases, with 12 bases between them. Germline V gene sequence: CDR1 SSHAT, CDR2 FNYEAQ (reference sequence). This CDR3 is CASSQSQGTEAFF. DNA for the CDR3: TGTGCCAGCAGCCAGTCCCAGGGGACTGAAGCTTTCTTT.

The sample holds many counts of this clonotype. This chain's CDR3 is CASSLRTLGTSPLHF. DNA of the CDR3: TGTGCCAGCAGCTTAAGGACCCTCGGGACTTCACCCCTCCACTTT. The chain has TRBV7-6 and TRBJ1-6, with D possibly being TRBD1 (5 bases). V was trimmed by 2 bases and J by 9 bases, leaving 14 bases between them. Germline V gene data show CDR1 as SGHVS and CDR2 as FNYEAQ. The CDR3 is made up of 15 amino acids.

The gene calls are TRBV19 and TRBJ2-5; D may be TRBD1 or TRBD2 (6 bases each). Germline-derived CDR1 and CDR2 are LNHDA and SQIVND (reference sequence). The CDR3 sequence is 14 residues long. V lost 3 bases and J 4 bases, leaving 12 bases between the germline ends. CDR3 in DNA: TGTGCCAGTAGTATCATGGGGGGCAGAGAGACCCAGTACTTC. The encoded protein is CASSIMGGRETQYF.